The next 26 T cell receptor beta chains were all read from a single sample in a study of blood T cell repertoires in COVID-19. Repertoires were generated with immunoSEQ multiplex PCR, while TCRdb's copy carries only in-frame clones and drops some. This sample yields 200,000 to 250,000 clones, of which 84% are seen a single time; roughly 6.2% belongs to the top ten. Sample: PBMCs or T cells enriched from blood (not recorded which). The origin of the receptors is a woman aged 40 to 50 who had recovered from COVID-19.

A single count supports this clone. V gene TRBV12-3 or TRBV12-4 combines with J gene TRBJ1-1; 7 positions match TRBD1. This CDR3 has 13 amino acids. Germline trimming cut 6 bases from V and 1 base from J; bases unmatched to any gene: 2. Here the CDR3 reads CASSRQGNTEAFF. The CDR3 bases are TGTGCCAGCAGCCGACAGGGGAACACTGAAGCTTTCTTT.

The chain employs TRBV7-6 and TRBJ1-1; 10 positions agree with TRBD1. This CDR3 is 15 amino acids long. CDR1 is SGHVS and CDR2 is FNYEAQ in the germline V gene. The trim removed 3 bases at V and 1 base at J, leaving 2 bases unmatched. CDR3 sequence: CASSFRTGGNTEAFF. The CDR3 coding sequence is TGTGCCAGCAGCTTTCGGACAGGGGGGAACACTGAAGCTTTCTTT.

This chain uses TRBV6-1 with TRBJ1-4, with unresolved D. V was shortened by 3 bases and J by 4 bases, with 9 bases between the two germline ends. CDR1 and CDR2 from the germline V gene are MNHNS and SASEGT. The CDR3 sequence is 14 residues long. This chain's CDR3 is CASSESGFNEKLFF. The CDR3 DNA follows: TGTGCCAGCAGTGAGTCAGGTTTTAATGAAAAACTGTTTTTT.

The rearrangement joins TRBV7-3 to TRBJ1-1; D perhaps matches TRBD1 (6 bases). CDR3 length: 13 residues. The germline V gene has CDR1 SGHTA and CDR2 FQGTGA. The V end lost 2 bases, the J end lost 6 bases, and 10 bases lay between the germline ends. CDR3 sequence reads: CASSLAEGAEAFF. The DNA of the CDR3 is TGTGCCAGCAGCTTAGCAGAGGGGGCTGAAGCTTTCTTT.

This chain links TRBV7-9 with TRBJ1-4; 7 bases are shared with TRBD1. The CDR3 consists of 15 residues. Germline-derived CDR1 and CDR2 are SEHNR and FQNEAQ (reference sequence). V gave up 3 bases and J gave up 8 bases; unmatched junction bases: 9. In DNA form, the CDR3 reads TGTGCCAGCAGCTTCCCAGGGGGGTCCTTGGAAAAACTGTTTTTT. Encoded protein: CASSFPGGSLEKLFF.

The CDR3, as DNA: TGTGCCAGCAGTGAAGGAAGGGTAGCGGGCACCTACGAGCAGTACGTC. It encodes CASSEGRVAGTYEQYV. This rearrangement joins TRBV6-1 to TRBJ2-7; 7 bases match TRBD2. V was pared by 1 base and J by 2 bases, with 8 bases of the junction left unmatched. This CDR3 contains 16 residues. The germline V gene has CDR1 MNHNS and CDR2 SASEGT.

The CDR3 protein is CASSIALPSGSGEQFF. CDR3 coding DNA: TGTGCCAGTAGTATAGCGCTCCCTAGCGGGAGTGGTGAGCAGTTCTTC. V gene TRBV19 combines with J gene TRBJ2-1; 10 bases map to TRBD2. CDR1 is LNHDA and CDR2 is SQIVND in the germline V gene (reference sequence). With V trimmed by 1 base and J by 9 bases, 9 bases remained unmatched. This CDR3 spans 16 amino acids.

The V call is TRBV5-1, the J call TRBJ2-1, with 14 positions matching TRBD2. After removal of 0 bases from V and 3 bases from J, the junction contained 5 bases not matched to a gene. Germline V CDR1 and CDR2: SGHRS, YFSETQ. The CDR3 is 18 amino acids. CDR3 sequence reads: CASSLGFGTSGGYNEQFF. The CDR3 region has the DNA TGCGCCAGCAGCTTGGGATTCGGGACTAGCGGGGGCTACAATGAGCAGTTCTTC.

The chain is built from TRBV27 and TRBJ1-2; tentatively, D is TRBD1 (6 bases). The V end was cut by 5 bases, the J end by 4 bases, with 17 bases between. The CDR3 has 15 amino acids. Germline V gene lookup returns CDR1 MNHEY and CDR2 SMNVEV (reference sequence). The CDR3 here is CASSPTAGTRYGYTF. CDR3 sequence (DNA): TGTGCCAGCAGTCCCACTGCCGGGACACGCTATGGCTACACCTTC.

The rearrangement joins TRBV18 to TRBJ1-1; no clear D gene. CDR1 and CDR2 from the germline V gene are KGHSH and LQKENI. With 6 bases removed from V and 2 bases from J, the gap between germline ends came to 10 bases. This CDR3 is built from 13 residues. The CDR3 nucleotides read TGTGCCAGCTCGGCAGGTCCCAACACTGAAGCTTTCTTT. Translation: CASSAGPNTEAFF.

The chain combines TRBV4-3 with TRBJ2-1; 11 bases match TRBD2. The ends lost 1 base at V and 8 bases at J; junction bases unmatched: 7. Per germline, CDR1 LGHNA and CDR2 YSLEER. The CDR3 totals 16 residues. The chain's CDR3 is CASSQAGLAEVDEQFF. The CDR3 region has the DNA TGCGCCAGCAGCCAAGCGGGACTAGCGGAAGTGGATGAGCAGTTCTTC.

CDR3 coding DNA: TGTGCCAGCAGCTTGGGGGGGGGCTCCTACGAGCAGTACGTC. Protein product: CASSLGGGSYEQYV. This rearrangement joins TRBV5-8 to TRBJ2-7, with 7 bases identical to TRBD2. V lost 0 bases, J lost 0 bases, and 0 bases stayed unmatched. CDR1 and CDR2 from the germline V gene are SGHTS and YDEGEE. The CDR3 is 14 residues long.

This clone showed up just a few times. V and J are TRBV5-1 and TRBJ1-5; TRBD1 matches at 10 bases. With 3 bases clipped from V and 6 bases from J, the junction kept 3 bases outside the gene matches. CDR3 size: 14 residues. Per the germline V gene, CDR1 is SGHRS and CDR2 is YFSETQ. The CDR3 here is CASSSGTGVQPQHF. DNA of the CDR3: TGCGCCAGCAGCTCAGGGACAGGGGTTCAGCCCCAGCATTTT.

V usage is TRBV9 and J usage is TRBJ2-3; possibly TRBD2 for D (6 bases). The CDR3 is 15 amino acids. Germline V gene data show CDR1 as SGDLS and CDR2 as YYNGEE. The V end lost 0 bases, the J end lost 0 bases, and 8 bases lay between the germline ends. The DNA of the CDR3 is TGTGCCAGCAGCGTAGCTACTAGCAGCACAGATACGCAGTATTTT. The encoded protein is CASSVATSSTDTQYF.

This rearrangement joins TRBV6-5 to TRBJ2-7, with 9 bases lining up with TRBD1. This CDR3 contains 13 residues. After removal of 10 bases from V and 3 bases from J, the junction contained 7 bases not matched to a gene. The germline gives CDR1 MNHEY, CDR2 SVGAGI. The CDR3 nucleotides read TGTGCCACCAGGGACAGGGTCGGCTACGAGCAGTACTTC. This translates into CATRDRVGYEQYF.

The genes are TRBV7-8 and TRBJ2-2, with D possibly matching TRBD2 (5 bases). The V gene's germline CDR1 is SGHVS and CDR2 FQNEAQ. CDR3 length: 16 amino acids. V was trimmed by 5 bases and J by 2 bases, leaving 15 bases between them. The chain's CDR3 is CASSPRGWDNTGELFF. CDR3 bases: TGTGCCAGCAGCCCCAGAGGGTGGGATAACACCGGGGAGCTGTTTTTT.

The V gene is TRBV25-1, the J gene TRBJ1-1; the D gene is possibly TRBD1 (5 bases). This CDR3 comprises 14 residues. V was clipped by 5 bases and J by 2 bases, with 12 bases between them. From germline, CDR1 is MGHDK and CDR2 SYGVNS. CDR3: CASSRSTANTEAFF. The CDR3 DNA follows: TGTGCCAGCAGTAGATCGACAGCTAACACTGAAGCTTTCTTT.

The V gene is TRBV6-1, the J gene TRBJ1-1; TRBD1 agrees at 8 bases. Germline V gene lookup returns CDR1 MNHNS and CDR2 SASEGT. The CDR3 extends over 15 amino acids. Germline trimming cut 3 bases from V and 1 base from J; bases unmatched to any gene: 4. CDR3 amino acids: CASSEPGGENTEAFF. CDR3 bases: TGTGCCAGCAGTGAGCCAGGGGGCGAGAACACTGAAGCTTTCTTT.

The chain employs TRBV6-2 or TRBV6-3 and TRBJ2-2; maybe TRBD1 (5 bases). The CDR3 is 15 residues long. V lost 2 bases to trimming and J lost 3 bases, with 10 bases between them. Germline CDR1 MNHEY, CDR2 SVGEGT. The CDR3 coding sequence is TGTGCCAGCAGTTACGGGGCAGGCCACACCGGGGAGCTGTTTTTT. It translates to CASSYGAGHTGELFF.

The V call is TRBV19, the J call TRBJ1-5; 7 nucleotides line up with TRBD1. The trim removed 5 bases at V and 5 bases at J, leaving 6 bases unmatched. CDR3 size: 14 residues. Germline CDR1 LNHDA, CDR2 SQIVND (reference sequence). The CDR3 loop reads CASSDRDSDQPQHF. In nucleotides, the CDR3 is TGTGCCAGTAGTGACCGGGACAGCGATCAGCCCCAGCATTTT.

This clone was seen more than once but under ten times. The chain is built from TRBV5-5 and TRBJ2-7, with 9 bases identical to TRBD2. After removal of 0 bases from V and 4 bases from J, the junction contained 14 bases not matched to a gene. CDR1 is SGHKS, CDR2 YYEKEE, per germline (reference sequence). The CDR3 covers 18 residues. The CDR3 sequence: CASSLEPSGKSITYEQYF. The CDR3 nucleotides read TGTGCCAGCAGCTTGGAACCTAGCGGGAAGTCTATCACGTACGAGCAGTACTTC.

The CDR3 spells CASRAGGMEGTQYF. DNA of the CDR3: TGTGCCAGCAGAGCGGGAGGGATGGAGGGTACGCAGTATTTT. J is TRBJ2-3 and V is TRBV9; 10 nucleotides agree with TRBD2. Trimming removed 5 bases from V and 8 bases from J; junction bases left unmatched: 8. The CDR3 contains 14 residues. The germline CDR1 and CDR2 sequences are SGDLS and YYNGEE.

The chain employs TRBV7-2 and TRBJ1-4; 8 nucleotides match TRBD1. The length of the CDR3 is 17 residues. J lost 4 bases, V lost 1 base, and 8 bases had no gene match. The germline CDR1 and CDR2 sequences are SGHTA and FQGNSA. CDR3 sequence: CASSLDVSGGRNEKLFF. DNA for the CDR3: TGTGCCAGCAGCTTAGATGTGTCAGGGGGCCGTAATGAAAAACTGTTTTTT.

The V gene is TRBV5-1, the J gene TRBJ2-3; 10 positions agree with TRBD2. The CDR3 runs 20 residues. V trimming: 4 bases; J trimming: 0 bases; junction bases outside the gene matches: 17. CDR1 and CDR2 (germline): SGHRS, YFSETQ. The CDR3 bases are TGCGCCAGCAGCCGATATTGGACTAGCGGAAGAGGGGCTAGCACAGATACGCAGTATTTT. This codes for CASSRYWTSGRGASTDTQYF.

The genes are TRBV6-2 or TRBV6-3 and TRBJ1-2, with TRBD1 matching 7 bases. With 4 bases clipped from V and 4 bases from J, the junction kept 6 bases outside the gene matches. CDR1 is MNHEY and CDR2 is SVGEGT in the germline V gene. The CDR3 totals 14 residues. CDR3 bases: TGTGCCAGCAGTTCCGACAGGGCTACCTATGGCTACACCTTC. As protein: CASSSDRATYGYTF.

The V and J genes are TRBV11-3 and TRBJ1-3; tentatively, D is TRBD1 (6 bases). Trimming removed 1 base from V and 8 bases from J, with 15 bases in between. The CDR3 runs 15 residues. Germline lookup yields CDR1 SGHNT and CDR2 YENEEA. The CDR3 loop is CASSLGRTVKDTIYF. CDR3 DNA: TGTGCCAGCAGCTTAGGTCGGACAGTGAAAGACACCATATATTTT.